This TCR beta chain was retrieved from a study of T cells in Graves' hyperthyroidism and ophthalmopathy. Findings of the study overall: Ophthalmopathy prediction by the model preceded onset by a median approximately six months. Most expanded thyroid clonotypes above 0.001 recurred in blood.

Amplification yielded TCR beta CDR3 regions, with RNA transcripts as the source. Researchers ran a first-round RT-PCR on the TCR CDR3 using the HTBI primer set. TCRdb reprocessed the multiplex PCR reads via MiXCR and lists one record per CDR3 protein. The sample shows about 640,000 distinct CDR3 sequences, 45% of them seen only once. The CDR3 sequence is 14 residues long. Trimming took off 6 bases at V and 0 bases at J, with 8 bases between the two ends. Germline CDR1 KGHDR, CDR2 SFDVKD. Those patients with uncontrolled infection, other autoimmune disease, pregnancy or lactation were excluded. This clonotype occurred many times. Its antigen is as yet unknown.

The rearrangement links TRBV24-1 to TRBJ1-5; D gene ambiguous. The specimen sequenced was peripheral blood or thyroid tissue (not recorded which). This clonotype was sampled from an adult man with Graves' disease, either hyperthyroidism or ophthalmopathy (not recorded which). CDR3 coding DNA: TGTGCCACCAGTCCTAAGTATAGCAATCAGCCCCAGCATTTT. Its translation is CATSPKYSNQPQHF.